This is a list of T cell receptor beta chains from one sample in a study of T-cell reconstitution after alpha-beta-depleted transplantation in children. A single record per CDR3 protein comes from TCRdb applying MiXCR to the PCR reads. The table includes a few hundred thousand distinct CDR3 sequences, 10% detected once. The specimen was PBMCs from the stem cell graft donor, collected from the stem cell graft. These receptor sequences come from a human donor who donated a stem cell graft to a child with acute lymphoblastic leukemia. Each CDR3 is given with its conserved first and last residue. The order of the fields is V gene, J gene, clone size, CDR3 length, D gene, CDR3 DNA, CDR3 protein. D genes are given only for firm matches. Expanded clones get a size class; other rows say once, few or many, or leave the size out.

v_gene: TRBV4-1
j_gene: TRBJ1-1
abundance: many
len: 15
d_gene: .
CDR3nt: TGCGCCAGCAGCCAACTTCAAGATGGGAACACTGAAGCTTTCTTT
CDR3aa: CASSQLQDGNTEAFF

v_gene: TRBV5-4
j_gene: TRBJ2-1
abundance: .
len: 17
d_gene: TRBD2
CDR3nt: TGTGCCAGCAGCCCCGGGGTAGCGGGTGCATCCTACAATGAGCAGTTCTTC
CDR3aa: CASSPGVAGASYNEQFF

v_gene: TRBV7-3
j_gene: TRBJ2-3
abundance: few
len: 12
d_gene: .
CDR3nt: TGTGCCAGCGGCCAGAGCACAGATACGCAGTATTTT
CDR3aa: CASGQSTDTQYF

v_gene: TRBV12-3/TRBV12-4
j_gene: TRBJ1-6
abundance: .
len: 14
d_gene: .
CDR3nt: TGTGCCAGCAGCCCAGGACAGCAGACTTCACCCCTCCATTTT
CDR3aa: CASSPGQQTSPLHF

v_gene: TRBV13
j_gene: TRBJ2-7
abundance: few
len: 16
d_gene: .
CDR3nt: TGTGCCAGCAGCTTAGTTTCGGGGGACAGCTCCTACGAGCAGTACTTC
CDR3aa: CASSLVSGDSSYEQYF

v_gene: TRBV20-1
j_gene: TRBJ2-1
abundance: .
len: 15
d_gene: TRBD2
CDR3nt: TGCAGTGCTAGCTCTAGCGGGAAAGGAGACGATGAGCAGTTCTTC
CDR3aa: CSASSSGKGDDEQFF

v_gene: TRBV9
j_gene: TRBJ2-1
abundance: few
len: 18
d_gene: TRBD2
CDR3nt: TGTGCCAGCAGCGTAGGGGGGGCTAGCGGGACTGATTTCAATGAGCAGTTCTTC
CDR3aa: CASSVGGASGTDFNEQFF

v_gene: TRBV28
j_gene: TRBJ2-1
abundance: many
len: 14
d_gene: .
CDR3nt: TGTGCCAGCACCCTAACCGACCTCTTCGATGAGCAGTTCTTC
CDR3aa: CASTLTDLFDEQFF

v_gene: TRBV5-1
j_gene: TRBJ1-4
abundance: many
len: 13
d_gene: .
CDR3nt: TGCGCCAGCAGCTTGTCTTTCCGTGAAAAACTGTTTTTT
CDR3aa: CASSLSFREKLFF

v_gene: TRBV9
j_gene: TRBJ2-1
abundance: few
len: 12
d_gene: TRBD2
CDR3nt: TGTGCCAGCAGCGGGACTAGCCATGAGCAGTTCTTC
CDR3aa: CASSGTSHEQFF

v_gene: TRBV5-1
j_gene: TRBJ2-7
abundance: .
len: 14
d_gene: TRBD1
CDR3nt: TGCGCCAGCAGCGGGGGGACAGGGGGCTACGAGCAGTACTTC
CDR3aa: CASSGGTGGYEQYF

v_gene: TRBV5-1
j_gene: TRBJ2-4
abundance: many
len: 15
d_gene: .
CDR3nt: TGCGCCAGCCGATCATACAGGAAAAGTTCTGACATTCAGTACTTC
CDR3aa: CASRSYRKSSDIQYF

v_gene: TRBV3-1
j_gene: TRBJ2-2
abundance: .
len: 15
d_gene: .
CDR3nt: TGTGCCAGCAGCCAAGCCCGGGGGAGATCCGGGGAGCTGTTTTTT
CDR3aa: CASSQARGRSGELFF

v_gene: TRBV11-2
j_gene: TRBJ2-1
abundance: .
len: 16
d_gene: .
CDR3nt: TGTGCCAGCAGCTTAGCCTGGGCGCGGGGTTACAATGAGCAGTTCTTC
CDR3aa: CASSLAWARGYNEQFF

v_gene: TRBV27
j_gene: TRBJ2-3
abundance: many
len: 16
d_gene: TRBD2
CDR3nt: TGTGCCAGCAGTTTGTGGCTAGCGGGTGACACAGATACGCAGTATTTT
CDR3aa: CASSLWLAGDTDTQYF

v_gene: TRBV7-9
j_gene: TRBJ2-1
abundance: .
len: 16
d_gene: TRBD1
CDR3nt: TGTGCCAGCAGCAGAAGTCCCGGGACAGTGGACAATGAGCAGTTCTTC
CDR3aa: CASSRSPGTVDNEQFF

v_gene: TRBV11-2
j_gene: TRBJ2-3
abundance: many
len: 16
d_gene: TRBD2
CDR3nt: TGTGCCAGCAGCTCCCACGGGCGGGAGGTGGAAGATACGCAGTATTTT
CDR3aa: CASSSHGREVEDTQYF

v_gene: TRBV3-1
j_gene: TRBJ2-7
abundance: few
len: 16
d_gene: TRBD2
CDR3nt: TGTGCCAGCAGCCAAGGTCCAGCGGGAGGGTCCTACGAGCAGTACTTC
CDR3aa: CASSQGPAGGSYEQYF

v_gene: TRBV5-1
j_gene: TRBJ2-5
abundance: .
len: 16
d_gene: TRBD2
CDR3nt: TGCGCCAGCAGCGACAAGCCGACTAGCGGACAAGAGACCCAGTACTTC
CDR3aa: CASSDKPTSGQETQYF

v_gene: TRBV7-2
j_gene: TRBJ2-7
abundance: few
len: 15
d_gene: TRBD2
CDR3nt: TGTGCCAGCAGCTTACTGGCTAGCGGGAAGTACGAGCAGTACTTC
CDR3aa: CASSLLASGKYEQYF

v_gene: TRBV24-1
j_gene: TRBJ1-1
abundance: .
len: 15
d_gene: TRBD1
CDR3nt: TGTGCCACCAGTGAGGCTGACAGGGGGAGCACTGAAGCTTTCTTT
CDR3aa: CATSEADRGSTEAFF

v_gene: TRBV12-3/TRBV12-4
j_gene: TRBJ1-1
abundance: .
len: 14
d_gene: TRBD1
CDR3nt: TGTGCCAGCAGTGAAACAGGGGCGGACACTGAAGCTTTCTTT
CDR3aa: CASSETGADTEAFF

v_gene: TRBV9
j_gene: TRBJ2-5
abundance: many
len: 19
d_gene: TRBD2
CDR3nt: TGTGCCAGCAGCCCGAACGTCCTAGCGGGAGCCAAATATCAAGAGACCCAGTACTTC
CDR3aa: CASSPNVLAGAKYQETQYF

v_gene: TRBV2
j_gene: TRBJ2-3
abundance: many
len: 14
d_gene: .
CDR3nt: TGTGCCAGCAGTTCGGGCCGGGGGACAGATACGCAGTATTTT
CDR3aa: CASSSGRGTDTQYF

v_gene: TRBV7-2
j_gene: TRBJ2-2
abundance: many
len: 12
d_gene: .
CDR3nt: TGTGCCAGCAGCGGAGACACCGGGGAGCTGTTTTTT
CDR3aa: CASSGDTGELFF

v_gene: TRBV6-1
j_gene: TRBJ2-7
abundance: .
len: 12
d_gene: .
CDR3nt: TGTGCCAGCAGTATGCGCGCCTACGGGCAGTACTTC
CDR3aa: CASSMRAYGQYF

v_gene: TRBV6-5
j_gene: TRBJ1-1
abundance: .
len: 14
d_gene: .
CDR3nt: TGTGCCAGCAATTGGGGGCAGGGACGGACTGAAGCTTTCTTT
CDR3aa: CASNWGQGRTEAFF

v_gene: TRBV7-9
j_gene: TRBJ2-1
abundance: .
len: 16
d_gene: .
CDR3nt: TGTGCCAGCAGCTTAGTATCTAAGCATCGAGGAAATGAGCAGTTCTTC
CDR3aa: CASSLVSKHRGNEQFF